This T cell receptor beta chain was recorded in a study of T-cell reconstitution after alpha-beta-depleted transplantation in children. Library preparation (for TCRbeta) was performed with unique molecular identifiers. TCRdb reprocessed the PCR reads with MiXCR, giving one entry per CDR3 protein. The table has about 180,000 distinct CDR3 sequences, over 8.5% seen once. This clonotype was observed at least ten times. The CDR3 sequence is 12 residues long. The V gene lost 2 bases and the J gene lost 7 bases, with 5 bases spanning the gap. Germline V gene sequence: CDR1 SGHTA, CDR2 FQGNSA. Sequencing was performed on PBMCs, taken before TCRalphabeta/CD19-depleted stem cell transplant. This TCR was recovered from a boy aged 2 to 10 with acute myeloid leukemia, due to receive a stem cell transplant. The gene calls are TRBV7-2 and TRBJ2-2; D uncertain. The CDR3 region is CASSLRLGELFF. The CDR3 DNA follows: TGTGCCAGCAGCTTACGACTCGGGGAGCTGTTTTTT.